The entry below describes one T cell receptor beta chain. Its specificity is not known. This CDR3 region has 14 residues. CDR1 and CDR2 from the germline V gene are LNHDA and SQIVND (reference sequence). V gave up 6 bases and J gave up 6 bases, with 17 bases separating them. The record originates from a study of T cells in Graves' hyperthyroidism and ophthalmopathy. Study observations and caveats: The model's output predicted ophthalmopathy at a median of about 6.5 months prior to onset. Ophthalmopathy and stable hyperthyroidism were separated by a 13 V-J model.

Amplified regions were TCR beta CDR3 sequences from RNA transcripts. Initially, a first-round RT-PCR of the TCR CDR3 employed the HTBI primer set. Via MiXCR, TCRdb re-called the multiplex PCR reads, giving one row per CDR3 protein. This table holds more than 300,000 distinct CDR3 sequences, under 20% found once. Diagnostic assessment was based on clinical symptoms, serum thyroxine and TRAb, thyroid ultrasound and orbital computed tomography. Sequenced sample: blood. This receptor was identified in a man between 18 and 29 years old with Graves' ophthalmopathy. The chain has TRBV19 and TRBJ1-1; tentatively, D is TRBD1 (6 bases). The CDR3 is CASRKGGEVAEAFF. CDR3 nucleotide sequence: TGTGCCAGTAGGAAGGGGGGAGAAGTGGCTGAAGCTTTCTTT.